This is a list of T cell receptor beta chains from one sample in a study of cytomegalovirus exposure and HLA in healthy donors. Using immunoSEQ multiplex PCR, the repertoire was profiled, and TCRdb retains in-frame clones only, with some absent. Of about 140,000 clones listed, approximately 67% are singletons. Input material: PBMCs. The receptors come from a woman in her sixties in good health and CMV-seronegative. Both conserved end residues are part of each CDR3. The order of the fields is CDR3 length, V gene, J gene, clone size, D gene, CDR3 DNA, CDR3 protein. D genes are given only for firm matches. The size field is filled for only some rows; it gives once, few, many or a size class.

15,TRBV19,TRBJ1-5,few,NA,TGTGCCAGTAGTATGGGGAGAAATAGCAATCAGCCCCAGCATTTT,CASSMGRNSNQPQHF
14,TRBV18,TRBJ2-7,NA,TRBD1,TGTGCCAGCTCACCACGCGGGACAGGGGGCGAGCAGTACTTC,CASSPRGTGGEQYF
16,TRBV28,TRBJ2-1,NA,NA,TGTGCCAGCAGCCGGGGTGACAGGGCGCCGGGGGATGAGCAGTTCTTC,CASSRGDRAPGDEQFF
13,TRBV29-1,TRBJ2-1,NA,NA,TGCAGCGTTGCGTGGACATCCGACAATGAGCAGTTCTTC,CSVAWTSDNEQFF
15,TRBV19,TRBJ1-2,NA,TRBD1,TGTGCCAGTAGTATCGATGGACAGGGATTCGGCGGCTACACCTTC,CASSIDGQGFGGYTF
18,TRBV6-1,TRBJ1-2,NA,TRBD1,TGTGCCAGCAGTGACCCACGCGCGACAGGGGCCAACAACTATGGCTACACCTTC,CASSDPRATGANNYGYTF
16,TRBV6-5,TRBJ2-5,NA,TRBD2,TGTGCCAGCAGTTACTCCCATCGGCGGGGGGGGGAGACCCAGTACTTC,CASSYSHRRGGETQYF
15,TRBV6-1,TRBJ2-7,NA,NA,TGTGCCGACTTTAGTCGGCTGACGGACTCCTACGAGCAGTACTTC,CADFSRLTDSYEQYF
12,TRBV18,TRBJ2-7,NA,NA,TGTGCCAGCTCACCGACAGGACGCGAGCAGTACTTC,CASSPTGREQYF
13,TRBV19,TRBJ2-3,once,TRBD2,TGTGCCAGTAGGACTAGCGGGACAGATACGCAGTATTTT,CASRTSGTDTQYF
14,TRBV11-3,TRBJ2-2,NA,NA,TGTGCCAGCATAACAGGGACGAACACCGGGGAGCTGTTTTTT,CASITGTNTGELFF